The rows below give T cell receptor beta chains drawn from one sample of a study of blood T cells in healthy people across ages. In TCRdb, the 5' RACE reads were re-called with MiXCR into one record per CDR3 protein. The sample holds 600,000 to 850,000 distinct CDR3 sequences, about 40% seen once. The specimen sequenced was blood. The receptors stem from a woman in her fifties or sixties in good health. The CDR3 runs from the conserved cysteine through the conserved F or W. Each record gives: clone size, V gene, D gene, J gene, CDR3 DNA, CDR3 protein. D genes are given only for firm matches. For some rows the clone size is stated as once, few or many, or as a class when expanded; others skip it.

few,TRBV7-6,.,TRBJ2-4,TGTGCCAGCAGCTTAGTAGGGGACATTCAGTACTTC,CASSLVGDIQYF
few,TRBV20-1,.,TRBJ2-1,TGCAGTGCTAGAACTAGGGGGTTTAACTCCTACAATGAGCAGTTCTTC,CSARTRGFNSYNEQFF
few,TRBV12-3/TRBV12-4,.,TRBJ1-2,TGTGCCAGCAGTTTACACAGGGACTATGGCTACACCTTC,CASSLHRDYGYTF
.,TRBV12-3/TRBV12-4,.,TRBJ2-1,TGTGCCAGCAGTTTGGCGGGCGTCGGCGGTGAGCAGTTCTTC,CASSLAGVGGEQFF
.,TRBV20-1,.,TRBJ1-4,TGCAGTGTGCGCCAGGGTCATGAAAAACTGTTTTTT,CSVRQGHEKLFF
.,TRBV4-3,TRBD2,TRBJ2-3,TGCGCCAGCAGCCAAGGCCGGACTAGCGGGGCAATCCGGGGTACGCAGTATTTT,CASSQGRTSGAIRGTQYF
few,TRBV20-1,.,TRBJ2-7,TGCAGTGCTAGAGAGGGACGACCCTACGAGCAGTACTTC,CSAREGRPYEQYF
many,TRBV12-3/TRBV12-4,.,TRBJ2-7,TGTGCCAGCAGTTTAGATGTGAAGACCTACGAGCAGTACTTC,CASSLDVKTYEQYF
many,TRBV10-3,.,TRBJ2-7,TGTGCCATCAGTGAGCGGGAGAGTAGCTGGAGTTACGAGCAGTACTTC,CAISERESSWSYEQYF
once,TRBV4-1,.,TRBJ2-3,TGCGCCAGCAGCCAAGATCGGACAGCCAGCACAGATACGCAGTATTTT,CASSQDRTASTDTQYF
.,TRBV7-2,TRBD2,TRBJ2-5,TGTGCCAGCAGCCTTTGGACTAGCGGGAGTGAGGAGCAGTACTTC,CASSLWTSGSEEQYF
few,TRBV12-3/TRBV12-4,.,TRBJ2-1,TGTGCCAGCAGTCCCATCAACGTGGCTAATGAGCAGTTCTTC,CASSPINVANEQFF
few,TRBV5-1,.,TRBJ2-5,TGCGCCAGTCAAGGGGGGGGCGGAGAGACCCAGTACTTC,CASQGGGGETQYF
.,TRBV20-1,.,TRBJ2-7,TGCAGTGCTCTCTTGGGTGCTAGCGACAATGAGCAGTACTTC,CSALLGASDNEQYF
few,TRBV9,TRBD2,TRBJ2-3,TGTGCCAGCAGCCGAGGACTAGCGGGAGGTAGCACAGATACACAGTATTTT,CASSRGLAGGSTDTQYF
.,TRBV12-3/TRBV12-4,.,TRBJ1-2,TGTGCCAGCAGTCCCCTCGGGGGCTATGGCTACACCTTC,CASSPLGGYGYTF
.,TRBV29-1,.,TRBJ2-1,TGCAGCTCTGGGGGTACAAACGACAATGAGCAGTTCTTC,CSSGGTNDNEQFF
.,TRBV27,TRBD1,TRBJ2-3,TGTGCCAGCAGTCCCTGGACAGGGCCTAGCACAGATACGCAGTATTTT,CASSPWTGPSTDTQYF
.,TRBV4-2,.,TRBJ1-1,TGTGCCAGCAGCCACTATATGGGGAACACTGAAGCTTTCTTT,CASSHYMGNTEAFF
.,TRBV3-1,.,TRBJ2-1,TGTGCCAGCAGCCAAGGGCGGGGACGCACCTACAATGAGCAGTTCTTC,CASSQGRGRTYNEQFF
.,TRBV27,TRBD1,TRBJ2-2,TGTGCCAGCAGTTGGGGGACAGGGGAAGACACCGGGGAGCTGTTTTTT,CASSWGTGEDTGELFF
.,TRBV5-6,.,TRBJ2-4,TGTGCCTGCAGCTTGGCCGGTGGGGACATTCAGTACTTC,CACSLAGGDIQYF
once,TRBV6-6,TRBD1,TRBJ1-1,TGTGCCAGCAGTGACGGACAGGGAAACACTGAAGCTTTCTTT,CASSDGQGNTEAFF
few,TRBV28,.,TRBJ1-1,TGTGCCAGCAACCGGGGGTCGAACACTGAAGCTTTCTTT,CASNRGSNTEAFF
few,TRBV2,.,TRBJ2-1,TGTGCCAGCAGGAGGGACGCAGACAATGAGCAGTTCTTC,CASRRDADNEQFF
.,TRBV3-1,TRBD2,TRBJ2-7,TGTGCCAGCAGCCAAGCCTGGACTAACGGGGGGGCCAACTACGAGCAGTACTTC,CASSQAWTNGGANYEQYF
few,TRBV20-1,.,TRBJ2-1,TGCAGTGGGGGGGCCTCCTACAATGAGCAGTTCTTC,CSGGASYNEQFF
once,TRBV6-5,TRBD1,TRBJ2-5,TGTGCCAGCAGTTACTCTGCTTGGGACAGGGAATTGGAAGAGACCCAGTACTTC,CASSYSAWDRELEETQYF
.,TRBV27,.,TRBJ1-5,TGTGCCAGCGGGGATGGCAATCAGCCCCAGCATTTT,CASGDGNQPQHF
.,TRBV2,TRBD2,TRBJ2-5,TGTGCCAGCAGTAAGACTAGCGGGACACAAGAGACCCAGTACTTC,CASSKTSGTQETQYF
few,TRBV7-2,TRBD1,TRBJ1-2,TGTGCCAGCAGCCCCGGGACAGGCGTACATGCTTATGGCTACACCTTC,CASSPGTGVHAYGYTF
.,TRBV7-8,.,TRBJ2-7,TGTACCAGCAGCCCCGGAGGACTGGGCTCTTACGAGCAGTACTTC,CTSSPGGLGSYEQYF
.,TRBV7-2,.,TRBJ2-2,TGTGCCAGCAGCCCCAGGGACTTCCCCCCGGAGCTGTTTTTT,CASSPRDFPPELFF
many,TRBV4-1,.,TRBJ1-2,TGCGCCAGCAGCCTCCACCCAGCGGGAGTCTCTGAGTATGGCTACACCTTC,CASSLHPAGVSEYGYTF
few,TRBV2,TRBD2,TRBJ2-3,TGTGCCAGCAGCCCTAGTCTAGCGGGAGTTTTGGCAGATACGCAGTATTTT,CASSPSLAGVLADTQYF
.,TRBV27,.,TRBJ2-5,TGTGCCGGCAGTTTAGGCTCCCTTCAGACCCAGTACTTC,CAGSLGSLQTQYF
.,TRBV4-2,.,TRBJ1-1,TGTGCCAGCAGTCAAGATTGGGAGGGAAACACTGAAGCTTTCTTT,CASSQDWEGNTEAFF
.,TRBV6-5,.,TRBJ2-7,TGTGCCAGCAGCGCCGGACAGCGCACCTACGAGCAGTACTTC,CASSAGQRTYEQYF
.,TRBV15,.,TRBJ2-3,TGTGCCACCAGCGAGGGGAGAACAGATACGCAGTATTTT,CATSEGRTDTQYF
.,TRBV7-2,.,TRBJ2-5,TGTGCCAGCAGCCCTGGGACGATCAAAGAGACCCAGTACTTC,CASSPGTIKETQYF
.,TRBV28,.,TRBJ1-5,TGTGCCAGCAGACAAATCGGAGGTTATAGCAAGCAGCCCCAGCATTTT,CASRQIGGYSKQPQHF
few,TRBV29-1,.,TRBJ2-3,TGCAGCGTCGTTCTTTGGAGCACAGATACGCAGTATTTT,CSVVLWSTDTQYF
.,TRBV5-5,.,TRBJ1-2,TGTGCCAGCAGCTTGGCCGTATTGGCAGGGTTGTCGGATGGCTACACCTTC,CASSLAVLAGLSDGYTF
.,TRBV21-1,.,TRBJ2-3,TGTGCCAGCGTAAAGGGTACAGATACGCAGTATTTT,CASVKGTDTQYF
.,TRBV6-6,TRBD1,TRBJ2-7,TGTGCCAGCACCAACACCGGGACAGGGGGTTCACCCCAGTACTTC,CASTNTGTGGSPQYF
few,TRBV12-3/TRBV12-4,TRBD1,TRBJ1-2,TGTGCCAGCAACCGACAGGGCGGCTATGGCTACACCTTC,CASNRQGGYGYTF
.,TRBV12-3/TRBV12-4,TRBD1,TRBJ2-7,TGTGCCAGCAGTTTTCCCGGGACAGCCTACGAGCAGTACTTC,CASSFPGTAYEQYF
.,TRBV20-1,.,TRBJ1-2,TGCAGTGCTCCGTCGAAGGGGACGGACTATGGCTACACCTTC,CSAPSKGTDYGYTF
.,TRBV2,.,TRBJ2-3,TGTGCCAGCAGTGAGGCTAGTCAGGGTACAGATACGCAGTATTTT,CASSEASQGTDTQYF
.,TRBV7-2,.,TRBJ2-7,TGTGCCAGCAACCTCGACAGACCGACCTACAATGAGCAGTACTTC,CASNLDRPTYNEQYF
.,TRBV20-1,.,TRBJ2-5,TGCAGTGCTAGAGATCGGGGGGCGAAGACCCAGTACTTC,CSARDRGAKTQYF
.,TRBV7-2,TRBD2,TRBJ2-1,TGTGCCAGCAGCTTAATACAACTTACTCTAGCGGGAGGGCTAGGGAATGAGCAGTTCTTC,CASSLIQLTLAGGLGNEQFF